A single sample gave rise to the 11 T cell receptor beta chains below, sequenced in a study of CD8 T cells in Susac syndrome. Random hexamers primed reverse transcription of about 0.45 to 1 ug RNA. TCRdb reanalysed the immunoSEQ multiplex PCR reads using MiXCR and keeps one entry per CDR3 protein. The sample holds around 300,000 distinct CDR3 sequences, almost 85% seen once. The sample comprised CD8+ T cells from PBMCs. These receptors came from a human donor with multiple sclerosis.

J is TRBJ2-2 and V is TRBV20-1; D gene ambiguous. Trimming cost V 3 bases and J 4 bases, with 3 bases left between them. This CDR3 region has 11 residues. Germline CDR1 and CDR2: DFQATT and SNEGSKA (reference sequence). As DNA, the CDR3 is TGCAGTGCTAGTAGCACCGGGGAGCTGTTTTTT. It encodes CSASSTGELFF.

This rearrangement joins TRBV7-9 to TRBJ2-7; the D gene is possibly TRBD2 (6 bases). Trimming pared 10 bases from V and 6 bases from J, leaving 10 bases between. This CDR3 has 10 amino acids. The germline gives CDR1 SEHNR, CDR2 FQNEAQ (reference sequence). Written as DNA, the CDR3 is TGTGCCACGGGGGATGGCGAGCAGTACTTC. Its translation is CATGDGEQYF.

The chain carries TRBV20-1 and TRBJ2-6, with D tentatively TRBD2 (5 bases). Germline V CDR1 and CDR2: DFQATT, SNEGSKA (reference sequence). The CDR3 sequence is 14 residues long. V was clipped by 5 bases and J by 2 bases, with 10 bases between them. CDR3 DNA sequence: TGCAGTGCTCCCGCGGAGGCTGGGGCCAACGTCCTGACTTTC. Amino acid sequence: CSAPAEAGANVLTF.

This sequence joins TRBV6-5 and TRBJ2-7; 8 bases align to TRBD2. The J segment lost 5 bases and the V segment lost 6 bases, leaving 12 bases of the junction unmatched. Looked up from germline, CDR1 is MNHEY and CDR2 is SVGAGI. The CDR3 sequence is 15 residues long. CDR3 amino acids: CASSISGRSNDEQYF. The DNA of the CDR3 is TGTGCCAGCAGCATCAGCGGGAGATCGAACGACGAGCAGTACTTC.

This clonotype was found once. The genes are TRBV9 and TRBJ2-2, with D possibly TRBD2 on 5 matching bases. V lost 0 bases to trimming and J lost 0 bases, with 12 bases between them. This CDR3 comprises 17 residues. Per germline, CDR1 SGDLS and CDR2 YYNGEE. The chain's CDR3 is CASSVARETPNTGELFF. The CDR3 DNA sequence: TGTGCCAGCAGCGTAGCTCGGGAAACCCCGAACACCGGGGAGCTGTTTTTT.

This chain uses TRBV7-9 with TRBJ2-7, with D possibly being TRBD1 (5 bases). The CDR3 loop spans 14 amino acids. Deletions cut 6 bases from V and 0 bases from J, with 12 bases between. Germline V gene lookup returns CDR1 SEHNR and CDR2 FQNEAQ (reference sequence). In nucleotides, the CDR3 is TGTGCCAGCAGGGAATCAGGGTCCTCCTACGAGCAGTACTTC. This gives the protein CASRESGSSYEQYF.

The J gene is TRBJ2-1, the V gene TRBV18, with 8 bases lining up with TRBD2. The CDR3 spans 17 residues. V gave up 0 bases and J gave up 4 bases; unmatched junction bases: 8. CDR1 is KGHSH and CDR2 is LQKENI in the germline V gene. The CDR3: CASSPPVGLAGYNEQFF. In DNA, the CDR3 is TGTGCCAGCTCACCACCGGTTGGCCTAGCGGGTTACAATGAGCAGTTCTTC.

The chain joins TRBV12-3 or TRBV12-4 to TRBJ2-7; D remains unclear. V was pared by 6 bases and J by 0 bases, with 15 bases between. This CDR3 has 15 amino acids. CDR3 nucleotide sequence: TGTGCCAGCAGCTTCACGAGCTATAGCTCCTACGAGCAGTACTTC. It translates to CASSFTSYSSYEQYF.

This clonotype was found once. The rearrangement links TRBV29-1 to TRBJ2-1; the match to TRBD2 covers 7 bases. This CDR3 region has 14 residues. The V gene's germline CDR1 is SQVTM and CDR2 ANQGSEA. V dropped 4 bases and J dropped 7; count of bases not matched to a gene: 10. The CDR3 sequence is CSVGGLTGRNEQFF. CDR3 bases: TGCAGCGTTGGAGGACTTACCGGGAGGAATGAGCAGTTCTTC.

The gene calls are TRBV24-1 and TRBJ2-5, with 10 bases fitting TRBD2. The CDR3 runs 18 residues. V lost 4 bases, J lost 0 bases, and 10 bases stayed unmatched. Germline-derived CDR1 and CDR2 are KGHDR and SFDVKD. The CDR3 DNA reads TGTGCCACCAGTGACCCTAGCGGGAGCCCCGGGTACCAAGAGACCCAGTACTTC. The encoded protein is CATSDPSGSPGYQETQYF.

The chain carries TRBV3-1 and TRBJ2-3; 7 nucleotides line up with TRBD2. The CDR3 spans 15 residues. CDR1 is LGHDT, CDR2 YNNKEL, per germline (reference sequence). V lost 2 bases and J lost 1; bases outside the gene matches: 3. CDR3 sequence (DNA): TGTGCCAGCAGCCAATCCGGGAGGCGCACAGATACGCAGTATTTT. This sequence encodes CASSQSGRRTDTQYF.